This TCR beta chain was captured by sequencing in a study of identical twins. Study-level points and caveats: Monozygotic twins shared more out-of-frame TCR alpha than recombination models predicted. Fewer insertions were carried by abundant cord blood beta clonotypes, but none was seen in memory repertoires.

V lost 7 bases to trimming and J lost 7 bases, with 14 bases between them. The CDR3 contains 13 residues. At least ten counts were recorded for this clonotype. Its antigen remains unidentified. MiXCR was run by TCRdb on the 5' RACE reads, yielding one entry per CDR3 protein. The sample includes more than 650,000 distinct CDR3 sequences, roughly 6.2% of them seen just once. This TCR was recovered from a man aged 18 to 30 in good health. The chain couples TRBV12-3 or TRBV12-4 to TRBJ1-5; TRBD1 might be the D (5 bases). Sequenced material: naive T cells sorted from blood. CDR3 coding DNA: TGTGCCAGCACCCTGGGGCCAATCCAGCCCCAGCATTTT. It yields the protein CASTLGPIQPQHF.